This TCR beta chain was sequenced for a study of T-cell reconstitution after alpha-beta-depleted transplantation in children. Study results and caveats: Fresh T-cell production supplied most of the T-cell counts and diversity seen one year after transplant.

In germline, CDR1 is SGHTA, CDR2 FQGNSA. The V segment lost 4 bases and the J segment 7 bases; nucleotides outside the gene matches: 8. The CDR3 loop spans 16 amino acids. Many counts were recorded for this clonotype. Its matching antigen is unknown. It was with unique molecular identifiers that the TCRbeta library was prepared. In TCRdb, the PCR reads were re-called with MiXCR into one record per CDR3 protein. The profile shows hundreds of thousands of distinct CDR3 sequences, around 10% of them singletons. This sequence was found in a boy under two years old with acute myeloid leukemia, due to receive a stem cell transplant. The specimen was PBMCs, collected before TCRalphabeta/CD19-depleted stem cell transplant. The chain carries TRBV7-2 and TRBJ2-1; TRBD1 matches 12 bases. The CDR3 DNA reads as TGTGCCAGCAGCTCCGTAGGGACAGGGGGCTGGAATGAGCAGTTCTTC. Its translation is CASSSVGTGGWNEQFF.